One sample yielded the 9 T cell receptor beta chains listed below, sequenced in a study of neurological immune-mediated disorders. MiXCR, run by TCRdb on the 5' RACE reads, gives a single entry per CDR3 protein. Of about 16,000 distinct CDR3 sequences in the sample, about a fifth were seen once. Sequencing was performed on PBMCs. The receptors come from a man aged 45-60 years in good health.

This clonotype was detected ten times or more. This chain joins TRBV18 and TRBJ1-2, with D uncertain. V lost 5 bases to trimming and J lost 1 base, with 5 bases between them. This CDR3 comprises 12 residues. CDR1 is KGHSH and CDR2 is LQKENI in the germline V gene. CDR3 residues: CASSGVNYGYTF. The CDR3 nucleotides read TGTGCCAGCTCAGGAGTTAACTATGGCTACACCTTC.

This clonotype showed up many times. This chain joins TRBV7-8 and TRBJ2-3; the match to TRBD1 covers 9 bases. The V gene end was trimmed by 5 bases and the J gene end by 6 bases; junction bases not matched to a gene: 6. Germline V CDR1 and CDR2: SGHVS, FQNEAQ. The CDR3 loop spans 14 amino acids. The CDR3 loop reads CASSEGQGTDTQYF. DNA for the CDR3: TGTGCCAGCAGCGAAGGACAGGGGACGGATACGCAGTATTTT.

This clonotype was counted at least ten times. The chain carries TRBV20-1 and TRBJ2-5; perhaps TRBD2 as D (5 bases). Trimming took off 3 bases at V and 1 base at J, with 12 bases between the two ends. CDR1 and CDR2 (germline): DFQATT, SNEGSKA (reference sequence). This CDR3 is 14 amino acids long. Written as DNA, the CDR3 is TGCAGTGCTAGTCGGTTGGGAGTCCAAGAGACCCAGTACTTC. Its translation is CSASRLGVQETQYF.

This clonotype has a count of ten or more. The chain employs TRBV7-2 and TRBJ2-7; 9 nucleotides agree with TRBD2. From germline, CDR1 is SGHTA and CDR2 FQGNSA. CDR3 length equals 16 residues. Germline trimming cut 1 base from V and 4 bases from J; bases unmatched to any gene: 8. CDR3 loop: CASSLGAGGPFYEQYF. CDR3 bases: TGTGCCAGCAGCTTAGGGGCGGGAGGGCCATTTTACGAGCAGTACTTC.

CDR3 region: CSARDRAGAVYNEQFF. As DNA, the CDR3 is TGCAGTGCTAGAGATAGGGCGGGAGCTGTCTACAATGAGCAGTTCTTC. The genes are TRBV20-1 and TRBJ2-1; 7 positions match TRBD2. J lost 3 bases, V lost 0 bases, and 8 bases had no gene match. Germline V gene lookup returns CDR1 DFQATT and CDR2 SNEGSKA (reference sequence). This CDR3 has 16 amino acids.

The chain links TRBV19 to TRBJ1-6; D may be TRBD1 (5 bases). V gave up 10 bases and J gave up 6 bases, with 16 bases separating them. This CDR3 has 14 residues. Germline V gene lookup returns CDR1 LNHDA and CDR2 SQIVND (reference sequence). This chain's CDR3 is CATRSGTVNSPLHF. The CDR3 nucleotides read TGTGCCACCCGGTCCGGGACGGTTAATTCACCCCTCCACTTT.

This clonotype was recorded at least ten times. This chain links TRBV20-1 with TRBJ2-7; D not certain. Looked up from germline, CDR1 is DFQATT and CDR2 is SNEGSKA (reference sequence). The CDR3 covers 11 residues. The germline V and J ends were trimmed by 6 bases and 6 bases, with 12 bases remaining between them. CDR3 in DNA: TGCAGTGCCAAGCTGTGGGGCGAGCAGTACTTC. This gives the protein CSAKLWGEQYF.

J is TRBJ2-7 and V is TRBV7-6, with 10 nucleotides matching TRBD2. The germline V gene encodes CDR1 SGHVS and CDR2 FNYEAQ. Unmatched junction bases numbered 5, after V lost 1 base and J lost 2 bases. The CDR3 totals 16 residues. This CDR3 is CASSLVTSGPTYEQYF. The CDR3 nucleotides read TGTGCCAGCAGCTTAGTGACTAGCGGGCCAACCTACGAGCAGTACTTC.

The chain links TRBV18 to TRBJ2-3; 13 bases match TRBD2. The V gene end was trimmed by 5 bases and the J gene end by 4 bases; junction bases not matched to a gene: 9. This CDR3 comprises 17 residues. In germline, CDR1 is KGHSH, CDR2 LQKENI. The CDR3 coding sequence is TGTGCCAGCTCAGCTATCGTAACTAGCGGGAGGGCAGATACGCAGTATTTT. Protein: CASSAIVTSGRADTQYF.